What follows are 10 T cell receptor delta chains derived from one specimen sequenced in a study of gamma-delta chains in newborns, infants, children. TCRdb processed the reads again with the CATT caller. The sample shows more than 4,500 delta-chain clones, roughly 2.8% of them seen only once. Sequences were obtained from blood. These receptors all stem from a child who was a newborn, infant or young child, either healthy, febrile or measles-vaccinated (not recorded which).

This clone has more than one count but fewer than ten. The junction shows a germline mismatch at one end, possibly a read error. This chain connects TRDV2 to TRDJ1; 7 nucleotides line up with TRDD3. The V gene's germline CDR1 is GEAIGNYY and CDR2 EKD. CDR3 length: 16 residues. The CDR3 DNA reads as TGTGCCAGTGACGGGTTGGGGGAACCGGACACCGATAAACTCATCTTT. It encodes CASDGLGEPDTDKLIF.

This clone has a handful of counts. TCRdb assigns this DNA the protein of a much larger clone, which departs from its translation at residue 4; this likely reflects a read error, and the protein shown comes from translating the DNA. This chain connects TRDV2 to TRDJ2; 10 positions match TRDD3. CDR1 is GEAIGNYY, CDR2 EKD, per germline. The CDR3 covers 14 residues. The CDR3 sequence is CACHTWGITAQLFF. As DNA, the CDR3 is TGTGCCTGTCACACCTGGGGGATAACAGCACAACTCTTCTTT.

Of note for this clone: A clone one base away is much larger, so this may be a read error. This sample also contains other DNA sequences that code for the same CDR3. The chain uses TRDV2 and TRDJ2; 13 nucleotides match TRDD3. The CDR3 has 16 residues. Unmatched junction bases numbered 8, after V lost 3 bases and J lost 8 bases. Germline CDR1 reads GEAIGNYY; CDR2 reads EKD. CDR3 coding DNA: TGTGCCTGTGACGCCGTACTGGGGGATACGACGGCACAACTCTTCTTT. Protein product: CACDAVLGDTTAQLFF.

Turning to this clone: Mismatch with germline at one junction end may stem from a read error. The chain recombines TRDV2 with TRDJ3, with 12 nucleotides matching TRDD3. Per the germline V gene, CDR1 is GEAIGNYY and CDR2 is EKD. The CDR3 totals 21 residues. DNA of the CDR3: TGTGCCTGTGACACGTACTGGGGGATACAGGGCAGCTCCCGGGACACCCGACAGATGTTTTTC. As protein: CACDTYWGIQGSSRDTRQMFF.

The chain links TRDV1 to TRDJ1, with D perhaps TRDD2 (6 bases). This CDR3 spans 16 amino acids. Looked up from germline, CDR1 is TSWWSYY and CDR2 is QGS. Trimming shortened V by 4 bases and J by 0 bases, and 15 bases separated the two germline ends. The CDR3 coding sequence is TGTGCTCTTGGGGGTCCTTCCGAAATCTACACCGATAAACTCATCTTT. Protein sequence: CALGGPSEIYTDKLIF.

This clone has a handful of counts. The rearrangement uses TRDV1 and TRDJ1, with TRDD3 as a possible D gene (6 bases). The CDR3 covers 15 residues. Trimming stripped 5 bases from V and 5 bases from J, with 18 bases between. From germline, CDR1 is TSWWSYY and CDR2 QGS. The CDR3 DNA reads TGTGCTCTTGGGTCAATCCTAAATACTGGGGATAAACTCATCTTT. Encoded protein: CALGSILNTGDKLIF.

This clone was detected a few times. Additional DNA sequences in this sample encode the identical CDR3. The rearrangement joins TRDV2 to TRDJ3; 13 bases agree with TRDD3. There are 20 residues in the CDR3. The germline gives CDR1 GEAIGNYY, CDR2 EKD. The J segment lost 0 bases and the V segment lost 2 bases, leaving 6 bases of the junction unmatched. The CDR3 DNA sequence: TGTGCCTGTGACAATACTGGGGGATACGGTAGCTCCTGGGACACCCGACAGATGTTTTTC. As protein: CACDNTGGYGSSWDTRQMFF.

The V call is TRDV2, the J call TRDJ3, with 8 bases matching TRDD3. Losses at the gene ends were 3 bases for V and 0 bases for J; bases not matched to a gene: 9. Germline-derived CDR1 and CDR2 are GEAIGNYY and EKD. CDR3 size: 19 residues. Here the CDR3 reads CACDGVLGAISWDTRQMFF. In nucleotides, the CDR3 is TGTGCCTGTGACGGCGTACTGGGGGCGATCTCCTGGGACACCCGACAGATGTTTTTC.

This clone is medium-sized (0.01 to 0.1%) in the sample. J is TRDJ3 and V is TRDV2; 11 nucleotides match TRDD3. V trimming: 0 bases; J trimming: 0 bases; junction bases outside the gene matches: 12. Germline-derived CDR1 and CDR2 are GEAIGNYY and EKD. The CDR3 spans 22 residues. In nucleotides, the CDR3 is TGTGCCTGTGACACCGTACTGGGGGATATGGAACTCAGCTCCTGGGACACCCGACAGATGTTTTTC. Protein sequence: CACDTVLGDMELSSWDTRQMFF.

J is TRDJ3 and V is TRDV2; D is perhaps TRDD3 (6 bases). Germline V gives CDR1 GEAIGNYY, CDR2 EKD. The CDR3 spans 19 residues. Trimming stripped 0 bases from V and 0 bases from J, with 14 bases between. The CDR3 DNA reads TGTGCCTGTGACACCTTGGGGGTCCGGAGCTCCTGGGACACCCGACAGATGTTTTTC. As protein: CACDTLGVRSSWDTRQMFF.